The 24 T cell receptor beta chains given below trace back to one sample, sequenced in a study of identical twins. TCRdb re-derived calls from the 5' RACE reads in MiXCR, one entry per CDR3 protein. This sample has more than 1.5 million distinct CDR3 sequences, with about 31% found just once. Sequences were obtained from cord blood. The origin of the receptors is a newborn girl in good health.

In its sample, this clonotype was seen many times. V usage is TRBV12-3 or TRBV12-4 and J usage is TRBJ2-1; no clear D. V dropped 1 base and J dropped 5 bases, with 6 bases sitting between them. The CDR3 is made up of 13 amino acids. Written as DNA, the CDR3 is TGTGCCAGCAGTTTAGACACCAACAATGAGCAGTTCTTC. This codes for CASSLDTNNEQFF.

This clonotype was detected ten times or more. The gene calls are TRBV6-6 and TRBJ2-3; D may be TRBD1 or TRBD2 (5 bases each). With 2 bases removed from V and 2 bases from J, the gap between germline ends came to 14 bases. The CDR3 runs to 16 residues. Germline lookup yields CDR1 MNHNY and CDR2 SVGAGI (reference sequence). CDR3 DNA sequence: TGTGCCAGCAGTTACACCGGGGCCCTTAACACAGATACGCAGTATTTT. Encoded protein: CASSYTGALNTDTQYF.

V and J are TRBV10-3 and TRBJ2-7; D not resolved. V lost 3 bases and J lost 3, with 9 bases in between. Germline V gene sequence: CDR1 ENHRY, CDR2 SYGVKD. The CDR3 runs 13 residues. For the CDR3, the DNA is TGTGCCATCAGTGAAACACCGAGCTACGAGCAGTACTTC. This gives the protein CAISETPSYEQYF.

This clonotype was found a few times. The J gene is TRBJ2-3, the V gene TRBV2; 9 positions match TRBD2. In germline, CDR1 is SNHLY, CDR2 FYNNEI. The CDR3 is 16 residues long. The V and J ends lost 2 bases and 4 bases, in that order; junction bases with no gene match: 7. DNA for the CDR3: TGTGCCAGCAGTGAATCGGCTAGCGGGATCGCAGATACGCAGTATTTT. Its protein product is CASSESASGIADTQYF.

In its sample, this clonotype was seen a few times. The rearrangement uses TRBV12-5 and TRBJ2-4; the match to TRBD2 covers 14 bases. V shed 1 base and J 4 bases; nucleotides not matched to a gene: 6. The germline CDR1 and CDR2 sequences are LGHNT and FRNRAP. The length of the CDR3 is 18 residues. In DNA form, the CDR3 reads TGTGCTAGTGGTTTGGCCCGGACTAGCGGGGGGTCAAAAAACATTCAGTACTTC. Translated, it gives CASGLARTSGGSKNIQYF.

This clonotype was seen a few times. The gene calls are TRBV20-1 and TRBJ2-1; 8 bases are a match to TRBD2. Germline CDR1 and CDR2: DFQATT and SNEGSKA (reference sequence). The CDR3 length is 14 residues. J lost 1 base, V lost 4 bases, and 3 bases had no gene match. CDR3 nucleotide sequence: TGCAGTGCTAAATCTAGCGGGTCCTACAATGAGCAGTTCTTC. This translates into CSAKSSGSYNEQFF.

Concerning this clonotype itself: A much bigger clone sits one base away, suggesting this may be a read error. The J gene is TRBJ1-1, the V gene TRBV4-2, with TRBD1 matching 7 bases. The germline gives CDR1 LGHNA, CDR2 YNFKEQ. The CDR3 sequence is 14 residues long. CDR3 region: CAGSQGGMNTEAFF. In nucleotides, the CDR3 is TGTGCCGGCAGCCAAGGGGGCATGAACACTGAAGCTTTCTTT.

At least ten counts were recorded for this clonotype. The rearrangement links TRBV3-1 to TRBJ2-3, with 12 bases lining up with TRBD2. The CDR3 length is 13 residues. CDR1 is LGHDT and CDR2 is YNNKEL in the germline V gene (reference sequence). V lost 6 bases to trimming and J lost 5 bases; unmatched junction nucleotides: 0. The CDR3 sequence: CASRTSGRDTQYF. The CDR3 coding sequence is TGTGCCAGCAGGACTAGCGGGAGAGATACGCAGTATTTT.

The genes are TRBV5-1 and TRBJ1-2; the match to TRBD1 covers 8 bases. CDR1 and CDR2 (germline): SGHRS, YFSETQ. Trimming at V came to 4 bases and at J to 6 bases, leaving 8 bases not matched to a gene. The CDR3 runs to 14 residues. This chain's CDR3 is CASSGRTGKDGYTF. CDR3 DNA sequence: TGCGCCAGCAGCGGACGGACAGGGAAGGATGGCTACACCTTC.

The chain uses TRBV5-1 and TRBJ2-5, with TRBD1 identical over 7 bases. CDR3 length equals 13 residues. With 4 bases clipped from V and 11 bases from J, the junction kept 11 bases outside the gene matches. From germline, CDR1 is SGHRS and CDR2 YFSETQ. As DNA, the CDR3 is TGCGCCAGCAGCACGACAGGGAAGAATGAGCAGTACTTC. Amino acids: CASSTTGKNEQYF.

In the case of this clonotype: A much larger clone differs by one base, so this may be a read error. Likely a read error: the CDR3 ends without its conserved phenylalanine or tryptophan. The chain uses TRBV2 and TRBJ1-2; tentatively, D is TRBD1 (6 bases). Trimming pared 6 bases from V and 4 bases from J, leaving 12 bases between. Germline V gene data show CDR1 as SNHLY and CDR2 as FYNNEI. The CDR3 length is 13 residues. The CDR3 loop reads CASRVQGPYGYTL. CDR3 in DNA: TGTGCCAGCAGGGTACAGGGTCCCTATGGCTACACCCTC.

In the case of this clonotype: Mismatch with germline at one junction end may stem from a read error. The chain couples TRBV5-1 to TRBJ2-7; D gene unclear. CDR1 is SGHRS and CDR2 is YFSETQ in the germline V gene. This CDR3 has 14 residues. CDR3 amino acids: CTSSPYGFSYEQYF. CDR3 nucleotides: TGCACCAGCAGCCCCTACGGGTTCTCCTACGAGCAGTACTTC.

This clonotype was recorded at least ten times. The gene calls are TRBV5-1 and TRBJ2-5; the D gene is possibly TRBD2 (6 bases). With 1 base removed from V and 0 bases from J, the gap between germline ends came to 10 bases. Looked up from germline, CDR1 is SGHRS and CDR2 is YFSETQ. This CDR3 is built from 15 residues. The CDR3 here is CASSLSSANQETQYF. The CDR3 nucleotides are TGCGCCAGCAGCTTGTCTAGCGCAAACCAAGAGACCCAGTACTTC.

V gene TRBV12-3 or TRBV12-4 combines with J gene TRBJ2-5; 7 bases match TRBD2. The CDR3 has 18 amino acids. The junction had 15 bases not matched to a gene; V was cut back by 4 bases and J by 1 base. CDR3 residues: CASSSSWRGTSVQETQYF. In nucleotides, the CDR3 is TGTGCCAGCAGTTCATCCTGGCGGGGGACTTCTGTCCAAGAGACCCAGTACTTC.

CDR3 in DNA: TGTGCCAGCAGTAAGGACGGTGCATCCCAGCATTTT. It is translated as CASSKDGASQHF. The chain is built from TRBV2 and TRBJ1-5; no firm D call. Trimming stripped 5 bases from V and 11 bases from J, with 13 bases between. Germline CDR1 reads SNHLY; CDR2 reads FYNNEI. The CDR3 is made up of 12 amino acids.

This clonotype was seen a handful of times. As DNA, the CDR3 is TGTGCCAGCAGCCATCGGACAGCTATTAATGAAAAACTGTTTTTT. It encodes CASSHRTAINEKLFF. This rearrangement joins TRBV7-2 to TRBJ1-4; a weak D match, TRBD1 (6 bases). Between the trimmed V and J ends, which lost 5 bases and 4 bases, there was a span of 14 bases. Germline-derived CDR1 and CDR2 are SGHTA and FQGNSA. CDR3 length equals 15 residues.

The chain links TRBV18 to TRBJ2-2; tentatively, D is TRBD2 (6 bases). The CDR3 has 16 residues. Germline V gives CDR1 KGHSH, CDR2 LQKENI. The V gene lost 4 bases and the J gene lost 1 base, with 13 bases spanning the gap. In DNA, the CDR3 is TGTGCCAGCTCACTATTCGGGACTTTGAACACCGGGGAGCTGTTTTTT. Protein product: CASSLFGTLNTGELFF.

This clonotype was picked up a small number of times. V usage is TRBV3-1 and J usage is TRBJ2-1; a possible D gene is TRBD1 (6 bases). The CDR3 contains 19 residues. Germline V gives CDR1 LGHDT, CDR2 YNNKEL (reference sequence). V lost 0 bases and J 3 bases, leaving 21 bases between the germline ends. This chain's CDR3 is CASSQDRFYPGQNYNEQFF. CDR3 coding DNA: TGTGCCAGCAGCCAAGATCGCTTCTATCCGGGACAAAACTACAATGAGCAGTTCTTC.

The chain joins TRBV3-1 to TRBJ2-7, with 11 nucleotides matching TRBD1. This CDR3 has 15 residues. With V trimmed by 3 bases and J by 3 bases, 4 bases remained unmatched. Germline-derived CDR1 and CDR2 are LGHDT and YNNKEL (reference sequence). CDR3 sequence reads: CASSQFGTGGYEQYF. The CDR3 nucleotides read TGTGCCAGCAGCCAGTTCGGGACAGGGGGCTACGAGCAGTACTTC.

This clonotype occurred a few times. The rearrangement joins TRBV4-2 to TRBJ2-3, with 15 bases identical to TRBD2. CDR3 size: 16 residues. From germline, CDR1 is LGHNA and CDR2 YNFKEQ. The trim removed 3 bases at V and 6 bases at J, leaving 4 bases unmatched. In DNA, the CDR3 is TGTGCCAGCAGCCAGTCCGGGACTAGCGGGAGGGATACGCAGTATTTT. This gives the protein CASSQSGTSGRDTQYF.

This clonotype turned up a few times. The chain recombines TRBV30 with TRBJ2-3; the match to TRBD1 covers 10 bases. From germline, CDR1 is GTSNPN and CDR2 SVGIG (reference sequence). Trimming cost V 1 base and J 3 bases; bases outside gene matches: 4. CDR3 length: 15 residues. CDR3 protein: CAWSAGQGRTDTQYF. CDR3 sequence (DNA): TGTGCCTGGAGTGCGGGACAGGGGAGAACAGATACGCAGTATTTT.

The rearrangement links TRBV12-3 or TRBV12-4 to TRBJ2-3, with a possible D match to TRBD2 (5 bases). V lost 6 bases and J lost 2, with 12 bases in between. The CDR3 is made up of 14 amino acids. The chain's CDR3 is CASSKLGFTDTQYF. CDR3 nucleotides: TGTGCCAGCAGCAAACTAGGTTTCACAGATACGCAGTATTTT.

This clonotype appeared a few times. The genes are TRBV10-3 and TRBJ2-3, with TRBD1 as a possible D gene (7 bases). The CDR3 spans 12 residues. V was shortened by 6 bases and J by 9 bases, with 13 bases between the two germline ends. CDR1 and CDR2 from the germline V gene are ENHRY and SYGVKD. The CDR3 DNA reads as TGTGCCATCAGGGACAGGAGGGAAACGCAGTATTTT. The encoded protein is CAIRDRRETQYF.

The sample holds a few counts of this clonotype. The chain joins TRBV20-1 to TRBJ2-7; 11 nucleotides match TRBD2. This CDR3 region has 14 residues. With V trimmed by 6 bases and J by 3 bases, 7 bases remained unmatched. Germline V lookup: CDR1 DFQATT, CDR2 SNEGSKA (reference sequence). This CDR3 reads CSASSGGANYEQYF. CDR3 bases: TGCAGTGCCAGTAGCGGGGGGGCAAACTACGAGCAGTACTTC.